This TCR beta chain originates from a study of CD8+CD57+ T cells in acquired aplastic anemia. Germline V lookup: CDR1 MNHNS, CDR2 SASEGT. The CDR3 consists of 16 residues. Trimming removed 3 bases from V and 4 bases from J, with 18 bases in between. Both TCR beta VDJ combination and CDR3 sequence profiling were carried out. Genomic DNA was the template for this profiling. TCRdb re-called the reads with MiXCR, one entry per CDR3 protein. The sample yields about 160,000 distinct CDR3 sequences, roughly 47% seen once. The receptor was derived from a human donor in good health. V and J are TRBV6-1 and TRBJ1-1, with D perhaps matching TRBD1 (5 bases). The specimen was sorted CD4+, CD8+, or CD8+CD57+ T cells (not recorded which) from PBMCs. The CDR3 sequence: CASSETRGRPTTEAFF. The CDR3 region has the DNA TGTGCCAGCAGTGAGACCCGGGGGAGGCCTACCACTGAAGCTTTCTTT.